This T cell receptor (beta chain) was observed in a study of T cell changes during pregnancy in multiple sclerosis. Sequencing was performed with immunoSEQ multiplex PCR; in TCRdb, only in-frame clones are kept and a portion is missing. The table lists some 80,000 clones, 90% to 95% of them singletons. CDR3 size: 18 residues. Germline CDR1 and CDR2: LNHNV and YYDKDF (reference sequence). Trimming took off 0 bases at V and 0 bases at J, with 15 bases between the two ends. This receptor was obtained from a female donor with multiple sclerosis, enrolled in a pregnancy study. This chain links TRBV15 with TRBJ2-4, with a possible D match to TRBD2 (6 bases). Sample: peripheral blood, taken before pregnancy. The CDR3 loop is CATSRETSLRLAKNIQYF. Written as DNA, the CDR3 is TGTGCCACCAGCAGAGAGACTAGTCTCCGTCTAGCCAAAAACATTCAGTACTTC.